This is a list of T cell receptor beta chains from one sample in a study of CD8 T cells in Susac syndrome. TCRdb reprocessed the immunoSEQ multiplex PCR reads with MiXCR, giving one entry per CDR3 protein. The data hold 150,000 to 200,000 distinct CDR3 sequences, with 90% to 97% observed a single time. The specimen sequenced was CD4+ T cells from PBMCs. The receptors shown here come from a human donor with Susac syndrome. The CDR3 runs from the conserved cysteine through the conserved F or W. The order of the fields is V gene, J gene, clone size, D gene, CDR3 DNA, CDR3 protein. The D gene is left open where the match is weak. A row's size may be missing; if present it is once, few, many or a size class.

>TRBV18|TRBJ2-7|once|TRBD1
TGTGCCAGCTCATCTTCACAGGGGCCCTACGAGCAGTACTTC
CASSSSQGPYEQYF
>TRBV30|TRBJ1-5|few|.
TGTGCCTGGAGTGTCTCGGGGGATCAGCCCCAGCATTTT
CAWSVSGDQPQHF
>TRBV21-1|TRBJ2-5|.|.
TGTGCCAGCAGCAAAACTCACATCCTAGCGGGGAACCAAGAGACCCAGTACTTC
CASSKTHILAGNQETQYF
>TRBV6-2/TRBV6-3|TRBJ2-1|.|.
TGTGCCAGCAGTTATCGCGGGACTTCACCTGAGCAGTTCTTC
CASSYRGTSPEQFF
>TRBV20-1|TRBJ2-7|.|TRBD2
TGCAGTGCTGACGGGGGCCCTAGCGGGGCCTCCTACGAGCAGTACTTC
CSADGGPSGASYEQYF
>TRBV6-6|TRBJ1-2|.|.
TGTGCCAGCAGTTACTCGAATGGCTATGGCTACACCTTC
CASSYSNGYGYTF
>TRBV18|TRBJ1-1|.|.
TGTGCCAGCTCACTCCGCCTGGGGGGACCCACTGAAGCTTTCTTT
CASSLRLGGPTEAFF
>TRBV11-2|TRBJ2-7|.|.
TGTGCCAGCAGTTCCCGGGGGCCACGCTACGAGCAGTACTTC
CASSSRGPRYEQYF
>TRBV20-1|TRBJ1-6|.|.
TGCAGTGCTAGAGTATCTCAGGCCAATTCACCCCTCCACTTT
CSARVSQANSPLHF
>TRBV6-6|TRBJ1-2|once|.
TGTGCCAGCAGTACCCTGGGGGGGGACTATGGCTACACCTTC
CASSTLGGDYGYTF
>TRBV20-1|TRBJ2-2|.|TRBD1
TGCAGTGCTAGGGACAGGGTGGACACCGGGGAGCTGTTTTTT
CSARDRVDTGELFF
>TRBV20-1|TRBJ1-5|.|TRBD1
TGCAGTGCTAGCCGGACAGGGGGTTGGAGCAATCAGCCCCAGCATTTT
CSASRTGGWSNQPQHF
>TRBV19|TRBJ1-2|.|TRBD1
TGTGCCAGTAGTATCACGACAGGGGAGACCTATGGCTACACCTTC
CASSITTGETYGYTF
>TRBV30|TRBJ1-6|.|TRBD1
TGTGCCTGGACCCGATACCTCAGGGCAGGGGGTCGTTCACCCCTCCACTTT
CAWTRYLRAGGRSPLHF
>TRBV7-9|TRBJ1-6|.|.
TGTGCCAGCAGCCCGACGCATAATTCACCCCTCCACTTT
CASSPTHNSPLHF
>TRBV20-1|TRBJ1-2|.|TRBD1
TGCAGTGCTAGAGATCGTGGGACAGGGGAAAAAAGTGGCTACACCTTC
CSARDRGTGEKSGYTF